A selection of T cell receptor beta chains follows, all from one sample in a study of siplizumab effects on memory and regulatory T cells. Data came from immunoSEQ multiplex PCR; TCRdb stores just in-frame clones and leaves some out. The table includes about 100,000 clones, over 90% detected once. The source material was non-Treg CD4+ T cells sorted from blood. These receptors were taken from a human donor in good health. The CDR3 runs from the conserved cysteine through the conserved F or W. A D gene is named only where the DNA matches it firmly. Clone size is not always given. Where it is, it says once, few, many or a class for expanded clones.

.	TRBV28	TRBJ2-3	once	CASSPGPTDTQYF	TGTGCCAGCAGCCCAGGTCCCACAGATACGCAGTATTTT
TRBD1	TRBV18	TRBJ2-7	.	CASSQRQGDNEQYF	TGTGCCAGCTCACAGAGACAGGGAGACAACGAGCAGTACTTC
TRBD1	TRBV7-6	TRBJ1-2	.	CASSSVGRTGLGGYTF	TGTGCCAGCAGCTCCGTAGGAAGGACAGGGTTGGGTGGCTACACCTTC
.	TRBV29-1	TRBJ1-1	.	CSVGTGSDTEAFF	TGCAGCGTTGGAACGGGGTCGGACACTGAAGCTTTCTTT
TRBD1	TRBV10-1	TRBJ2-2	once	CASSGDRSNTGELFF	TGCGCCAGCAGTGGGGACAGGAGCAACACCGGGGAGCTGTTTTTT
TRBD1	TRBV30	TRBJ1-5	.	CAWDRGVNSNQPQHF	TGTGCTTGGGACAGGGGGGTTAATAGCAATCAGCCCCAGCATTTT
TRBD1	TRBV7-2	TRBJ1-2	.	CASSRTQTGGRYGYTF	TGTGCCAGCAGCCGAACGCAAACAGGGGGCAGGTATGGCTACACCTTC
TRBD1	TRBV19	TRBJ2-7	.	CASSSSAGTGGYEQYF	TGTGCCAGTAGTAGCTCGGCCGGGACAGGGGGCTACGAGCAGTACTTC
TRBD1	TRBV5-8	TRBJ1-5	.	CASSPGQGAGNQPQHF	TGTGCCAGCAGCCCCGGACAGGGGGCAGGCAATCAGCCCCAGCATTTT
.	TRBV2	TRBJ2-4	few	CASRVSVTIQYF	TGTGCCAGCAGGGTTAGCGTGACTATTCAGTACTTC
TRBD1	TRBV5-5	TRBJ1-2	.	CASRLTGTGDYGYTF	TGTGCCAGCAGATTAACCGGGACAGGGGATTATGGCTACACCTTC
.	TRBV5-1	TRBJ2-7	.	CASSLFGGPSSYEQYF	TGCGCCAGCAGCTTGTTTGGCGGCCCAAGCTCCTACGAGCAGTACTTC
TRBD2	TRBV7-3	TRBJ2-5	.	CASSPQLAGGSYGTQYF	TGTGCCAGCAGCCCCCAACTAGCGGGAGGAAGTTATGGGACCCAGTACTTC
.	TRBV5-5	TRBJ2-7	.	CASSRDWALYEQYF	TGTGCCAGCAGCCGCGATTGGGCCCTCTACGAGCAGTACTTC
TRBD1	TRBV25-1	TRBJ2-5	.	CASSEGQLYQETQYF	TGTGCCAGCAGTGAGGGACAGTTGTACCAAGAGACCCAGTACTTC
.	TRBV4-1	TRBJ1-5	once	CASSQDSGRGQPQHF	TGCGCCAGCAGCCAAGATTCTGGGAGGGGGCAGCCCCAGCATTTT
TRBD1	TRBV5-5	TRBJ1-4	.	CASSPTGGLEKLFF	TGTGCCAGCAGCCCGACAGGGGGCCTCGAAAAACTGTTTTTT
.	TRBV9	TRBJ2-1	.	CASSVISSVNNEQFF	TGTGCCAGCAGCGTAATATCTAGCGTTAACAATGAGCAGTTCTTC
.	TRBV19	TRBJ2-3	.	CASSDPGGARRDTQYF	TGTGCCAGTAGTGATCCGGGGGGCGCCCGACGAGATACGCAGTATTTT
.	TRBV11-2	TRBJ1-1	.	CASRPFQNTEAFF	TGTGCCAGCAGACCTTTCCAGAACACTGAAGCTTTCTTT
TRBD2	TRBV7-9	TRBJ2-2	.	CASSYPPGVAGSNTGELFF	TGTGCCAGCAGCTATCCCCCAGGGGTAGCGGGATCGAACACCGGGGAGCTGTTTTTT
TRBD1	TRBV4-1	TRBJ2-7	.	CASSQDRDRSSYEQYF	TGCGCCAGCAGCCAAGACCGGGACAGGAGCTCCTACGAGCAGTACTTC
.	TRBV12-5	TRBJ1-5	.	CASGSAGKGQPQHF	TGTGCTAGTGGTTCCGCAGGGAAGGGTCAGCCCCAGCATTTT
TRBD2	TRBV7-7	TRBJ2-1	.	CASSLAGGPHNEQFF	TGTGCTAGCAGCTTAGCGGGAGGTCCCCACAATGAGCAGTTCTTC
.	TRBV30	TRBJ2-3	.	CASSAQGGADTQYF	TGTGCCTCGTCGGCGCAGGGAGGAGCAGATACGCAGTATTTT
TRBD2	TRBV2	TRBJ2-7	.	CASSVGGAEYEQYF	TGTGCCAGCAGCGTCGGGGGGGCCGAGTACGAGCAGTACTTC
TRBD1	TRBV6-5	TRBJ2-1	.	CASSWAGTGIYNEQFF	TGTGCCAGCAGTTGGGCCGGGACAGGGATTTACAATGAGCAGTTCTTC
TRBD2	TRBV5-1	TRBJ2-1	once	CASSWTGTSGRNEQFF	TGCGCCAGCAGCTGGACCGGGACTAGCGGGAGAAATGAGCAGTTCTTC
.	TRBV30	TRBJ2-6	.	CAWSTQTGGANVLTF	TGTGCCTGGAGTACACAGACAGGTGGGGCCAACGTCCTGACTTTC
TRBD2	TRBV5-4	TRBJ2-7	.	CASSLGSTSGSYEQYF	TGTGCCAGCAGCTTGGGTTCCACTAGCGGCTCCTACGAGCAGTACTTC
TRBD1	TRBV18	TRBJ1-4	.	CASSWDRGITFATNEKLFF	TGTGCCAGCTCATGGGACAGGGGGATAACCTTTGCAACTAATGAAAAACTGTTTTTT
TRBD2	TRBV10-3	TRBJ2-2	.	CAISESTETSGIRELFF	TGTGCCATCAGTGAGTCGACCGAGACTAGCGGGATTAGGGAGCTGTTTTTT
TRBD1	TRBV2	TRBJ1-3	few	CASRRDRGPGNTIYF	TGTGCCAGCAGACGGGACAGGGGACCTGGAAACACCATATATTTT
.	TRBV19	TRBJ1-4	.	CASSIGPRTVTNEKLFF	TGTGCCAGTAGTATTGGACCCCGGACAGTTACTAATGAAAAACTGTTTTTT
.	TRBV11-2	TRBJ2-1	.	CASSSTLSSYNEQFF	TGTGCCAGCAGCTCAACTTTGAGCTCCTACAATGAGCAGTTCTTC